The source of this TCR beta chain is a study of shared clonotypes between healthy human individuals. Study-level findings and limits: Limitation of the genetic and exposure-history diversity represented came from the few donors.

Using 200 ng DNA, about 30,000 T cell genomes, the sorted-subset replicate PCRs were run. Assay: immunoSEQ multiplex PCR; the TCRdb copy retains only in-frame clones and omits some. The sample shows 1,400,000 or so clones, roughly 98.5% of them seen only once. Concerning this clone itself: Its antigen is unknown.

Sequencing was carried out using naive CD4+ T cells sorted from blood. Sample subset: CD45RA+ positively selected. The clonotype was recovered from a man younger than 45 in good health.

CDR3 in amino acids: CASTLAGTNTGELFF. Here the CDR3 DNA reads TGTGCCAGCACTTTAGCAGGGACGAACACCGGGGAGCTGTTTTTT. The rearrangement joins TRBV6-5 to TRBJ2-2, with D possibly matching TRBD1 (5 bases). Per germline, CDR1 MNHEY and CDR2 SVGAGI. The germline V and J ends were trimmed by 7 bases and 0 bases, with 12 bases remaining between them. This CDR3 region has 15 residues.